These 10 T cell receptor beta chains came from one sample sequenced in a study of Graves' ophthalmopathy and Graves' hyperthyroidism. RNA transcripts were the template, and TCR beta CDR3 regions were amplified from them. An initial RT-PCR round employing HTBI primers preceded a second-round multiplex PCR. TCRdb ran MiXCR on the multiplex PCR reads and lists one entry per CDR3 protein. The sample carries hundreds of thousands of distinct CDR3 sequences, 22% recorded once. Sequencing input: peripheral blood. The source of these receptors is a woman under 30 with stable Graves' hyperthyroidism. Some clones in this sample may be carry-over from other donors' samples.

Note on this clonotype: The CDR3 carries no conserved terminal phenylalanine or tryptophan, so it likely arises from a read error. Here the CDR3 DNA reads TGTGCCAGCAGCTTAGCGAGGGGCCGCGTCACTGAAGCTTTCTAT. Translating gives CASSLARGRVTEAFY. The chain carries TRBV13 and TRBJ1-1; D is possibly TRBD1 (5 bases). The CDR3 runs 15 residues. The V end was cut by 1 base, the J end by 4 bases, with 13 bases between. The V gene's germline CDR1 is PRHDT and CDR2 FYEKMQ (reference sequence).

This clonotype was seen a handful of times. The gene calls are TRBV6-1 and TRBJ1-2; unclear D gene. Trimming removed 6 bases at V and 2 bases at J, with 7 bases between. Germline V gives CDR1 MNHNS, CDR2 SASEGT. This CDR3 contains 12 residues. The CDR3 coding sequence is TGTGCCAGCAGAACCTCAAACTATGGCTACACCTTC. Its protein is CASRTSNYGYTF.

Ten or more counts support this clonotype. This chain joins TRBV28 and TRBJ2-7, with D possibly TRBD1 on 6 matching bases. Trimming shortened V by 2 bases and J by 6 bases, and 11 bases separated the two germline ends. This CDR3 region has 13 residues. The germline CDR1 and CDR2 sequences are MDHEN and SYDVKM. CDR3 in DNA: TGTGCCAGCAGTTTACGTACAGGGCCCGAGCAGTACTTC. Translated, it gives CASSLRTGPEQYF.

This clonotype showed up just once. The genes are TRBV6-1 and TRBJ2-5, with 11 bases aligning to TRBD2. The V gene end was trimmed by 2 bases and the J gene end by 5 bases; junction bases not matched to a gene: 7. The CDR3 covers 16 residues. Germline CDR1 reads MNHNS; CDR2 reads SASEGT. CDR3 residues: CASSELGLAVRETQYF. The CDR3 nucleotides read TGTGCCAGCAGTGAACTGGGACTAGCGGTTAGGGAGACCCAGTACTTC.

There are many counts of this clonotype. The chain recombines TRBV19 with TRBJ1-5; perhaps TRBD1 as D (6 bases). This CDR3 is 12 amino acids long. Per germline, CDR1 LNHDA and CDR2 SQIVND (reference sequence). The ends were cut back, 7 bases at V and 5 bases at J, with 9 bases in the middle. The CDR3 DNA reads TGTGCCAGTATTGGGGGCGATCAGCCCCAGCATTTT. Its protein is CASIGGDQPQHF. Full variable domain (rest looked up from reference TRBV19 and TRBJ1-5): DGGITQSPKYLFRKEGQNVTLSCEQNLNHDAMYWYRQDPGQGLRLIYYSQIVNDFQKGDIAEGYSVSREKKESFPLTVTSAQKNPTAFYLCASIGGDQPQHFGDGTRLSIL.

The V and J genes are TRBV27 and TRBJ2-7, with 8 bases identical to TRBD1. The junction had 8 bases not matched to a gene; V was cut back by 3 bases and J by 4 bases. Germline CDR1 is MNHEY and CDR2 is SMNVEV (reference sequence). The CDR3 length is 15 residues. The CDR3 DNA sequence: TGTGCCAGCAGTTTTCAGGGGACAGGTTTATACGAGCAGTACTTC. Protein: CASSFQGTGLYEQYF.

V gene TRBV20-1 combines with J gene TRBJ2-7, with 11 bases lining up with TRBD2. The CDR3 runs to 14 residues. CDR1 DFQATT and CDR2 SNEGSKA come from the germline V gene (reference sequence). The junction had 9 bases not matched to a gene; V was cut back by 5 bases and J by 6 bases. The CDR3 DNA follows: TGCAGTGCTGGCCCGGGACTAGCGGTAGTCGAGCAGTACTTC. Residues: CSAGPGLAVVEQYF.

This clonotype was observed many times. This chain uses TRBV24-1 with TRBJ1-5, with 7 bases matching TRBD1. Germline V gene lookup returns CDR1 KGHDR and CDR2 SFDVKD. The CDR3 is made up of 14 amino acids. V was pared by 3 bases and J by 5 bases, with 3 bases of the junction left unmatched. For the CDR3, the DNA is TGTGCCACCAGTGATCGACAGGGCGATCAGCCCCAGCATTTT. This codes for CATSDRQGDQPQHF.

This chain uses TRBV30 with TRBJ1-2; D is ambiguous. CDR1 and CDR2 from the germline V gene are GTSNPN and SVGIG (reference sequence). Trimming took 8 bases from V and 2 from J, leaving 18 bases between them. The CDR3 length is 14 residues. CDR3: CAAQTGTYNYGYTF. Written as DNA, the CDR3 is TGTGCCGCACAGACGGGTACCTACAACTATGGCTACACCTTC.

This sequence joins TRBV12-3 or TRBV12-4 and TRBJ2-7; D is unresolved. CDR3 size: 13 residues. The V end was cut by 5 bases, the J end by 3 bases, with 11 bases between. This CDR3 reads CASSHPKDYEQYF. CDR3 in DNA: TGTGCCAGCAGTCACCCCAAGGACTACGAGCAGTACTTC.